Given below is one T cell receptor (beta chain) in context. Which antigen it targets is not known. Within one base of it there is no much larger clone, and no base qualities were kept. The junction carries 9 bases between V and J, which are trimmed by 3 bases and 0 bases respectively. The germline V gene (reference sequence) sets CDR1 to DFQATT and CDR2 to SNEGSKA. The CDR3 has 13 amino acids, counting the end cysteine and phenylalanine. The retained sequence is limited to the CDR3, 39 bases, with the frame set at the first base. This entry comes from a study of T cell responses to AZD1222 COVID-19 vaccine (dated by TCRdb to the early 2020s). Describing the broader study: AZD1222 recipients whose second dose came at about 4 weeks and those whose second dose came at about 12 weeks were combined into one group, since spike-specific TCR depth and breadth did not differ between the two schedules. Enrollment into the trials was organized by age into subgroups of 18-55, 56-69 and 70-plus years, and those subgroups contained approximately 150, 30 and 60 TCR-sequenced participants, respectively. A total of 230 to 250 trial participants underwent TCR sequencing, of whom 207 received two doses of AZD1222 and about 26 received two doses of the MenACWY control vaccine.

Findings and caveats that apply to the study as a whole: Only six or seven AZD1222 recipients were SARS-CoV-2 seropositive at baseline, limiting conclusions about previously exposed vaccinees. Reportedly, close to half of the unique spike-specific TCRs recognized epitopes lying outside the regions that are mutated in the B.1.351 and B.1.1.7 variants. The 56-69-year group was small, and its depth increase did not reach significance, likely because of low power. Because no day 14 peak-response samples were available, the repertoires could be characterized only after the peak T cell response. Most participants were white British and females outnumbered males, and the authors suggested that clonal diversity may have been underestimated. After two AZD1222 doses, both the breadth and the depth of spike-specific TCRs were significantly higher than at day 0 and than in MenACWY recipients. CD4 TCRs associated with the vaccine covered the entire spike protein, and the dominant responses were in regions 160-218 and 743-854.

In light of the paper, this sample's time point label describes: baseline before first vaccination. Samples from vaccinated people were obtained from the UK trials COV001 and COV002, which included a single-blind randomized controlled phase 2/3 trial of AZD1222 (ChAdOx1 nCoV-19) in healthy adults. Trial participant PBMC samples were collected at day 0 and day 28 after the second dose for TCRbeta chain sequencing. The CDR3 regions of human TCRbeta chains were analyzed by immunosequencing. The study's processing was this. Repertoire TCRs were matched against a reference library of SARS-CoV-2-specific TCRs generated with the MIRA antigen-specificity platform. Breadth was defined as the fraction of unique TCRs that were SARS-CoV-2-associated. Depth was defined as the fraction of total T cells that were SARS-CoV-2-associated. Using the MIRA data, each spike-specific TCR was assigned both to the spike region to which the TCR was reactive and to a CD4 or CD8 class. Log10-transformed breadth and depth values were compared by one-way ANOVA with Sidak's multiple comparisons tests. Sourced from immuneACCESS, this table was stored by TCRdb with only in-frame sequences that have V and J called. A share of the clones is absent; for the studies checked, an unresolved V gene accounts for under half, and the remainder has no known explanation. D and trimming were read from the DNA, whereas the V and J calls and clone size are those reported in that table. This sample holds some 200,000 clones; roughly 88% were observed only once. The ten largest clones represent 0.99% of the sample.

This receptor was taken from an adult in good health. This receptor chain uses TRBV20-1 and TRBJ2-7; the D gene remains uncertain. Specimen: peripheral blood, collected on day 0 of AZD1222 vaccination. Read as DNA, the sequence is TGCAGTGCTAGTCACCCAATCTCCTACGAGCAGTACTTC. The encoded protein is CSASHPISYEQYF.